This record concerns one T cell receptor (beta chain) sequence. Data came from immunoSEQ multiplex PCR; TCRdb stores just in-frame clones and leaves some out. The sample yields 20,000 to 25,000 clones, about nine tenths seen once. The sample comes from a study of T cell changes during pregnancy in multiple sclerosis. Deletions cut 1 base from V and 4 bases from J, with 11 bases between. The CDR3 totals 14 residues. The germline CDR1 and CDR2 sequences are SGHDN and FVKESK. The receptor was derived from a female donor in good health, enrolled as a control in a pregnancy study. The rearrangement joins TRBV14 to TRBJ2-7; D perhaps matches TRBD1 (5 bases). Sequencing used CD8+ T cells from peripheral blood mononuclear cells, obtained in the first trimester of pregnancy. For the CDR3, the DNA is TGTGCCAGCAGCCAAGCCGCGACAGTTTACGAGCAGTACTTC. Protein: CASSQAATVYEQYF.